This T cell receptor (beta chain) was profiled in a study of blood T cells in healthy people across ages. Primers used in a second PCR of roughly 6 to 12 cycles were a sample-barcoded 5' primer and a J-beta primer mix. Tagging of each cDNA molecule was performed by a template-switch adaptor with 12 random nucleotides. TCRdb used MiXCR to reprocess the 5' RACE reads, holding one entry per CDR3 protein. The data hold about 730,000 distinct CDR3 sequences, with roughly 45% observed a single time. The CDR3 consists of 16 residues. Donors were healthy Caucasian individuals from Russia aged about 6 to 100. Every donor contributed 8 to 10 milliliters of peripheral blood by blood draw.

The receptor was isolated from a woman aged 60 to 75 in good health. The rearrangement links TRBV21-1 to TRBJ1-1; the listed D gene, TRBD1, was not tested against the DNA. TRBV21-1 is marked as a pseudogene. What was sequenced was blood. The CDR3 loop is CASSHRDREEGTEAFF. The CDR3 coding sequence is TGTGCCAGCAGCCACCGGGACAGGGAGGAAGGCACTGAAGCTTTCTTT.